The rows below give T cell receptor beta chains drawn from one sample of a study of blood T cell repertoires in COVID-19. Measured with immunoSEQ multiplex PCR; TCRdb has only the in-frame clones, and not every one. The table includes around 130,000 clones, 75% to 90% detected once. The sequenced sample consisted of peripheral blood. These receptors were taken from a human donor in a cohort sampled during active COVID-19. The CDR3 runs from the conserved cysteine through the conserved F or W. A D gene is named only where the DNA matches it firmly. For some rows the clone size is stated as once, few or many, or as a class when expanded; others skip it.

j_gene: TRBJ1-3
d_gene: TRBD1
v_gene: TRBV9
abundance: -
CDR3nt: TGTGCCAGCAGCTCCTTAGGGACAGCCTCTGGAAACACCATATATTTT
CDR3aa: CASSSLGTASGNTIYF

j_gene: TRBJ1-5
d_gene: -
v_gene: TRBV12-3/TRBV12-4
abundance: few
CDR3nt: TGTGCCAGCAGTGCCGGGATTAATCAGCCCCAGCATTTT
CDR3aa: CASSAGINQPQHF

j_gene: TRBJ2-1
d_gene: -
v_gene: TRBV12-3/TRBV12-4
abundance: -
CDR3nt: TGTGCCAGCAGTGCTAGCGCCGAGCAGTTCTTC
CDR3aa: CASSASAEQFF

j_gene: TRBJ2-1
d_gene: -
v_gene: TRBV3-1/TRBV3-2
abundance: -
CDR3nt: TGTGCCAGCAGCCAAGGACTACATGAGCAGTTCTTC
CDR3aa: CASSQGLHEQFF

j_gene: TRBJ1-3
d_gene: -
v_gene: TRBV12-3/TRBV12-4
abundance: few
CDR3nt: TGTGCCAGCCAGAGTGGGGCCGGAAACACCATATATTTT
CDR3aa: CASQSGAGNTIYF

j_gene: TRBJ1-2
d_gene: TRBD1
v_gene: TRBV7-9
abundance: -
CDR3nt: TGTGCCAGCAGCCGGACAGGGGTTAACTATGGCTACACCTTC
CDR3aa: CASSRTGVNYGYTF

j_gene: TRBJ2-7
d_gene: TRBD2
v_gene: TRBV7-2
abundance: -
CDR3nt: TGTGCCAGCAGCTTAGAATCGGCGGGGGGATGGTCCGAGCAGTACTTC
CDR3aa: CASSLESAGGWSEQYF

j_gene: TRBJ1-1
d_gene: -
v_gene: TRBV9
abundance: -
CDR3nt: TGTGCCAGCAGCGGTGGGACAGAAGCTTTCTTT
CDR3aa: CASSGGTEAFF

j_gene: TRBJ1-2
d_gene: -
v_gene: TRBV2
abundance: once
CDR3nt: TGTGCCAGCATGTTAAGGAGAAACTATGGCTACACCTTC
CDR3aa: CASMLRRNYGYTF

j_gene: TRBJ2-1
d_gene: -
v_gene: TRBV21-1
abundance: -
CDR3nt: TGTGCCAGCAGCTTTCATGGACTAGCGGGAGGGGATGAGCAGTTCTTC
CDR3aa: CASSFHGLAGGDEQFF

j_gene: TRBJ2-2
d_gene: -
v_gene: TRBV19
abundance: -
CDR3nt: TGTGCCAGTAACCCCACGCCCGGGGCGAACACCGGGGAGCTGTTTTTT
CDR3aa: CASNPTPGANTGELFF

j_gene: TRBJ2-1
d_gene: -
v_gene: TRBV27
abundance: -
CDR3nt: TGTGCCAGCAGTCCGCTGGTAGAGCTAGTTTCTCACAATGAGCAGTTCTTC
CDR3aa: CASSPLVELVSHNEQFF

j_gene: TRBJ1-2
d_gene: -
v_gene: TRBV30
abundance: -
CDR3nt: TGTGCCTGGAGTGTCTGGGAGGAAAACTATGGCTACACCTTC
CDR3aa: CAWSVWEENYGYTF

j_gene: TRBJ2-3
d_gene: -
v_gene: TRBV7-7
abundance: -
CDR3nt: TGTGCCAGCAGCTTGGGCCGTGGGGGGGATACGCAGTATTTT
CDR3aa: CASSLGRGGDTQYF

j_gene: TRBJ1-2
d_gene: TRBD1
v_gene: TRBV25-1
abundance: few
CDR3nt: TGTGCCAGCAGTGAATTCCCACAGGGGAAAGGCTACACCTTC
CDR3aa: CASSEFPQGKGYTF

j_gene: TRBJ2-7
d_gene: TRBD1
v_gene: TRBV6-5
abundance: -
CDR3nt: TGTGCCAGCAGTTACTCACAGGGGCAGCAGTACTTC
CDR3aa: CASSYSQGQQYF

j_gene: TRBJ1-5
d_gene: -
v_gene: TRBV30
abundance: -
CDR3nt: TGTGCCTGGAATAGGGGCGACAATCAGCCCCAGCATTTT
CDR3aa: CAWNRGDNQPQHF

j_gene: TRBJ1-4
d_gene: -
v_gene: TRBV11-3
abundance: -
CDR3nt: TGTGCCAGCAGCCCGGGCCAGGGTCTTAATGAAAAACTGTTTTTT
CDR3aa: CASSPGQGLNEKLFF

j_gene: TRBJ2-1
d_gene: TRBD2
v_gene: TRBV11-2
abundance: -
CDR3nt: TGTGCCAGCAGCTTCCCACCAGGACTAGCGGCCTACAATGAGCAGTTCTTC
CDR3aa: CASSFPPGLAAYNEQFF

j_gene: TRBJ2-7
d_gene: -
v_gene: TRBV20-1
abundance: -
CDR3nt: TGCAGTGCTAGGAGCTCCTACGAGCAGTACTTC
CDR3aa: CSARSSYEQYF